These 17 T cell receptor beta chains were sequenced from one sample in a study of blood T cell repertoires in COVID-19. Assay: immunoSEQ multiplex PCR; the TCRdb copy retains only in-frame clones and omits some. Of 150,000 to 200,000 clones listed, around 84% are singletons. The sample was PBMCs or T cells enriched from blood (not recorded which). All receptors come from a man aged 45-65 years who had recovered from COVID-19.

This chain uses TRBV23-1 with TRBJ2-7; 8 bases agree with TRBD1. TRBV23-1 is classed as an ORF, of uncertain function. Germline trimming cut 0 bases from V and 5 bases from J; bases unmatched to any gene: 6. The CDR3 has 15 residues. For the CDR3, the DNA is TGCGCCAGCAGTCAATCGGGGACAGGCTGCCACGAGCAGTACTTC. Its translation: CASSQSGTGCHEQYF.

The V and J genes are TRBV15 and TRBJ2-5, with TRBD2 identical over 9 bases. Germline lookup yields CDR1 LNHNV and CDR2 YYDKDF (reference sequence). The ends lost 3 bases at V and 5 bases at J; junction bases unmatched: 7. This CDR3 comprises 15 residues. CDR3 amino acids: CATSRGRGGFETQYF. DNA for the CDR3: TGTGCCACCAGCAGGGGGCGGGGGGGGTTTGAGACCCAGTACTTC.

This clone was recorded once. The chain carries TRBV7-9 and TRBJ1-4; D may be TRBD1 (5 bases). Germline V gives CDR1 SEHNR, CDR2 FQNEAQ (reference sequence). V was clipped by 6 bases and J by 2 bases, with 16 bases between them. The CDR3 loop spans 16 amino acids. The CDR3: CASRSLLGATNEKLFF. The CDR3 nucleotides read TGTGCCAGCAGGAGCCTTCTAGGGGCGACTAATGAAAAACTGTTTTTT.

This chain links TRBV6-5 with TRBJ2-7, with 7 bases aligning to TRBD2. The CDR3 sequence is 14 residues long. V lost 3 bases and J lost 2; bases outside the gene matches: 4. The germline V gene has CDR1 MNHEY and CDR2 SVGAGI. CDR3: CASSYHSGTYEQYF. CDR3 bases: TGTGCCAGCAGTTATCACAGCGGGACCTACGAGCAGTACTTC.

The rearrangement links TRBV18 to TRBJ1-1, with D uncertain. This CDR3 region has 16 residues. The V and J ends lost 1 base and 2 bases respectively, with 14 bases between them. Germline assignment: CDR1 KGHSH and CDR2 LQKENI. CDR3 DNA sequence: TGTGCCAGCTCACCACTTCCGCCGACATCAAACACTGAAGCTTTCTTT. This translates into CASSPLPPTSNTEAFF.

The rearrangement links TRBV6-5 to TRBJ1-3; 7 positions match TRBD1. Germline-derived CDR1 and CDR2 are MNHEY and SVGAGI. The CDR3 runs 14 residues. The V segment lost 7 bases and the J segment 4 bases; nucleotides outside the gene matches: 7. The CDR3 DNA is TGTGCCAGCAACTCCCTGGACAGGGGAAACACCATATATTTT. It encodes CASNSLDRGNTIYF.

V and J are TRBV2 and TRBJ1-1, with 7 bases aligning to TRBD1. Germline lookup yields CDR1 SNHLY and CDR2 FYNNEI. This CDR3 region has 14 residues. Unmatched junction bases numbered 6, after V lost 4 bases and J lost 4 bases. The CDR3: CASSASPGGTEAFF. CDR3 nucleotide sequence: TGTGCCAGCAGTGCCAGTCCAGGGGGCACTGAAGCTTTCTTT.

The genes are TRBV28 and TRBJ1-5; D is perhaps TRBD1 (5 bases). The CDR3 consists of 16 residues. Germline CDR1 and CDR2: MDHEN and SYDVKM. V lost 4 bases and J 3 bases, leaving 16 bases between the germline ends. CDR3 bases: TGTGCCAGCAGTTCGAGGATTACAGGATTCAATCAGCCCCAGCATTTT. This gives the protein CASSSRITGFNQPQHF.

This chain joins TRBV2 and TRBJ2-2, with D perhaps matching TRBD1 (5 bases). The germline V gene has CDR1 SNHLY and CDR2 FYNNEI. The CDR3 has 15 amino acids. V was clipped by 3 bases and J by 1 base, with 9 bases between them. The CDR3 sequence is CASSDQGLNTGELFF. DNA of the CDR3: TGTGCCAGCAGTGACCAGGGCCTGAACACCGGGGAGCTGTTTTTT. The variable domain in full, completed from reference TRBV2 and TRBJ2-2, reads EPEVTQTPSHQVTQMGQEVILRCVPISNHLYFYWYRQILGQKVEFLVSFYNNEISEKSEIFDDQFSVERPDGSNFTLKIRSTKLEDSAMYFCASSDQGLNTGELFFGEGSRLTVL.

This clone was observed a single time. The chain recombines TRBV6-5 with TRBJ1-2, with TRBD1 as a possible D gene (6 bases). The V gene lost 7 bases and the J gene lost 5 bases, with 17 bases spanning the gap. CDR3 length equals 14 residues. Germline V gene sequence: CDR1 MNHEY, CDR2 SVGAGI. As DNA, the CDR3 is TGTGCCAGCATAAGACAGGCCGGGGGGTATGGCTACACCTTC. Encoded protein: CASIRQAGGYGYTF.

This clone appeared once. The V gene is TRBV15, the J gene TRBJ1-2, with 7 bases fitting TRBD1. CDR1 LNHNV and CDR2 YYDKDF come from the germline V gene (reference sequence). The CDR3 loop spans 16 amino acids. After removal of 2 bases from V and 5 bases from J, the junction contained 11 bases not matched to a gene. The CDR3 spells CATSRSQGEIKYGYTF. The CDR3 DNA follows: TGTGCCACCAGCAGATCGCAGGGGGAAATAAAGTATGGCTACACCTTC.

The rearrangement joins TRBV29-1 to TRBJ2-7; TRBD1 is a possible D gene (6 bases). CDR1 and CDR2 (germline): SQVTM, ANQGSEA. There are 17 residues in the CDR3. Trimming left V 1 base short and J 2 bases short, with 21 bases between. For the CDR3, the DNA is TGCAGCGTTGAAGCGGTCGGTTCCCAGGGGAGTACCTACGAGCAGTACTTC. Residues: CSVEAVGSQGSTYEQYF.

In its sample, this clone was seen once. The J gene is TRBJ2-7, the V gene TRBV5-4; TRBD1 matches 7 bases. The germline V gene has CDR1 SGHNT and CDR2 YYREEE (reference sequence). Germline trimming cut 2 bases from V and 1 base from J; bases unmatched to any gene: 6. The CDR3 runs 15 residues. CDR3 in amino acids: CASSFQGVVSYEQYF. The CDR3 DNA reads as TGTGCCAGCAGCTTCCAGGGGGTAGTTTCCTACGAGCAGTACTTC.

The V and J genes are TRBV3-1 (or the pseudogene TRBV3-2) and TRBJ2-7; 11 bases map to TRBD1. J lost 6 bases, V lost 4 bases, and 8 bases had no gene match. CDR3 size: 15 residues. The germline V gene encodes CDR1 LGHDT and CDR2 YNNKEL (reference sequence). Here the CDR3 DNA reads TGTGCCAGCAGCCTCCGGGACAGGGGGGCGGGCGAGCAGTACTTC. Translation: CASSLRDRGAGEQYF.

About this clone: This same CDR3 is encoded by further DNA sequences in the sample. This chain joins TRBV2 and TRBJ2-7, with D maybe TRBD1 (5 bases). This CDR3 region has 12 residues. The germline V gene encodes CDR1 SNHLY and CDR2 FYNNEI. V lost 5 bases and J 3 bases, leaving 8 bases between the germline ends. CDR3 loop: CASSSDSYEQYF. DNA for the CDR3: TGTGCCAGCAGTTCAGACAGCTACGAGCAGTACTTC.

The CDR3 sequence is CASSVRTGGPYEQYF. The CDR3, as DNA: TGTGCCAGCAGCGTAAGGACAGGGGGTCCCTACGAGCAGTACTTC. The gene calls are TRBV9 and TRBJ2-7, with TRBD1 matching 10 bases. V was clipped by 1 base and J by 2 bases; unmatched bases: 3. Germline CDR1 is SGDLS and CDR2 is YYNGEE. The CDR3 is 15 residues long.

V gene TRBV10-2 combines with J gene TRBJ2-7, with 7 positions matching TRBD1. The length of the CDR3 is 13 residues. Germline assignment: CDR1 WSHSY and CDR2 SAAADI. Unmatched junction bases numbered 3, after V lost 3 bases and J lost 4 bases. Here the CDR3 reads CASSEQGSYEQYF. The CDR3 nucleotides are TGCGCCAGCAGTGAACAGGGGTCATACGAGCAGTACTTC.